This T cell receptor (beta chain) was profiled in a study of blood T cell repertoires in COVID-19. Study context: Sites in the United States, Italy and Spain provided acute and convalescent COVID-19 samples. PBMCs, B-cell-depleted T cells, or T cells provided the cDNA or gDNA that made up the material.

Profiled with immunoSEQ multiplex PCR; TCRdb holds only in-frame clones, not every one. The sample carries about 180,000 clones, about four fifths recorded once. Sequenced input: peripheral blood. This TCR was sampled from a man between 65 and 85 years old with active or convalescent COVID-19.

The CDR3 DNA reads TGTGCCAGCAGCTTAGCCGCAGGGGGAAAGACTGAAGCTTTCTTT. It codes for CASSLAAGGKTEAFF. This chain joins TRBV11-1 and TRBJ1-1; 7 nucleotides align to TRBD1. In germline, CDR1 is SGHAT, CDR2 FQDESV (reference sequence). The CDR3 is 15 residues long. V lost 0 bases to trimming and J lost 5 bases; unmatched junction nucleotides: 6. Filled out from reference TRBV11-1 and TRBJ1-1, the complete variable domain reads EAEVAQSPRYKITEKSQAVAFWCDPISGHATLYWYRQILGQGPELLVQFQDESVVDDSQLPKDRFSAERLKGVDSTLKIQPAELGDSAMYLCASSLAAGGKTEAFFGQGTRLTVV.